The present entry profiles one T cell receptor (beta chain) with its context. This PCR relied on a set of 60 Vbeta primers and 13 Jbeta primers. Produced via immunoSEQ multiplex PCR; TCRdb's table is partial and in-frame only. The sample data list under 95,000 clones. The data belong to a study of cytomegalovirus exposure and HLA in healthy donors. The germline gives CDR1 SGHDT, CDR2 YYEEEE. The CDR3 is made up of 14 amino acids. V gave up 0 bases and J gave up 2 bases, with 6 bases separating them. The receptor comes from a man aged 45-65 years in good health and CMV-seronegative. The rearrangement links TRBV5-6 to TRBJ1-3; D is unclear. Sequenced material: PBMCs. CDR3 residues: CASSLGRTGNTIYF. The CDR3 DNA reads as TGTGCCAGCAGCTTGGGCAGGACTGGAAACACCATATATTTT. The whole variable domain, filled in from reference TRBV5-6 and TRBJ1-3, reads DAGVTQSPTHLIKTRGQQVTLRCSPKSGHDTVSWYQQALGQGPQFIFQYYEEEERQRGNFPDRFSGHQFPNYSSELNVNALLLGDSALYLCASSLGRTGNTIYFGEGSWLTVV.